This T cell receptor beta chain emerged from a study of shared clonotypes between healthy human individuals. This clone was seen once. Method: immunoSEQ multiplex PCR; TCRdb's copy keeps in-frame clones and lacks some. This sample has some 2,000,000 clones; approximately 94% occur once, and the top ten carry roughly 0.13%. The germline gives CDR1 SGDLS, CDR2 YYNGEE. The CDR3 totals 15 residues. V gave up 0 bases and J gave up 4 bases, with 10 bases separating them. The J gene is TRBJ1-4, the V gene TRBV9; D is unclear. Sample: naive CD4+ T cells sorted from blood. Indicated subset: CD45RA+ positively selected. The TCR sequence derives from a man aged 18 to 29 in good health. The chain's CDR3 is CASSVEGGVNEKLFF. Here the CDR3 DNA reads TGTGCCAGCAGCGTAGAGGGTGGCGTTAATGAAAAACTGTTTTTT.